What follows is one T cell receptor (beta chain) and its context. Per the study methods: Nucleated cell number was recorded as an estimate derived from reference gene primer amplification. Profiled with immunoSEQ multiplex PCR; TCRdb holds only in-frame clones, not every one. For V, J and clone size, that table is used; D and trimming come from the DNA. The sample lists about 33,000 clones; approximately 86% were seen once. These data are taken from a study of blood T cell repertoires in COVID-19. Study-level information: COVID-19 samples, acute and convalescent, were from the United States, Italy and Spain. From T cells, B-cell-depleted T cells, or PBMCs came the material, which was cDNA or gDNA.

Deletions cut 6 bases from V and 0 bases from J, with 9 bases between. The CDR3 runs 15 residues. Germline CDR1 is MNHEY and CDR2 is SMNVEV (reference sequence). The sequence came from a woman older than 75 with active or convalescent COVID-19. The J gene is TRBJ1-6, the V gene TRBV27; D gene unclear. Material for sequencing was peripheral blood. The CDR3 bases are TGTGCCAGCAGCCAACCGAGCTCCTATAATTCACCCCTCCACTTT. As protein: CASSQPSSYNSPLHF.